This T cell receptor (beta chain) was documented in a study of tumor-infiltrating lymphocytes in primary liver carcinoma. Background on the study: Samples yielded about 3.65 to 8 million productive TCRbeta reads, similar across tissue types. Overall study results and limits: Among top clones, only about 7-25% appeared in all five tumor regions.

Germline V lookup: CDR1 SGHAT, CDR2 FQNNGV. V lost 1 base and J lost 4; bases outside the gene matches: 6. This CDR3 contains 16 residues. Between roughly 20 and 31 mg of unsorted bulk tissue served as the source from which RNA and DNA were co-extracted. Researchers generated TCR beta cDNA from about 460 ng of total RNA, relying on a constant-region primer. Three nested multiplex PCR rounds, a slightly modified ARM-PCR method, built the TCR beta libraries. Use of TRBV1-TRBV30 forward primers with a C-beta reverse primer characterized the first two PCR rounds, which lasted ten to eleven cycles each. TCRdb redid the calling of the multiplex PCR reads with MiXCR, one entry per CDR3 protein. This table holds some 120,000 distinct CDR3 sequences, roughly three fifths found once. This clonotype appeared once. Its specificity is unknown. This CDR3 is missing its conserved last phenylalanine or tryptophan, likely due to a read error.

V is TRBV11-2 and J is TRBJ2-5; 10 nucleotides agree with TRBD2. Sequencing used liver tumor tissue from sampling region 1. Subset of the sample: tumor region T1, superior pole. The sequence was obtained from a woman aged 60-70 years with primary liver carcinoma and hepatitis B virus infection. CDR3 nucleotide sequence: TGTGCCAGCAGCTTAGCTCTAGCGGGGGCCCGAGAGACCCAGTACTTA. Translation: CASSLALAGARETQYL.